What follows describes a single TCR beta chain. Its antigen is currently unknown. After constant-region reverse-primer amplification, full-length variable regions underwent semi-nested PCR with Nested Universal Primer A. TCRdb re-derived calls from the 5' RACE reads in MiXCR, one entry per CDR3 protein. The sample lists tens of thousands of distinct CDR3 sequences, over 25% occurring once. Trimming removed 8 bases from V and 7 bases from J, with 12 bases in between. Germline V gene lookup returns CDR1 SNHLY and CDR2 FYNNEI. CDR3 length equals 12 residues. Study conclusions and caveats: In terms of TCR gene usage, tumor memory CD4+ T cells clustered together with blood and lymph node memory CD4+ cells, as well as with lymph node naive CD4+ cells. Tumor Tregs overlapped most with tumor, then blood, naive CD4+ cells. The larger cohort examined one V-J beta rearrangement, not whole repertoires.

The clonotype originates from a female donor with breast cancer. J is TRBJ1-5 and V is TRBV2; D is ambiguous. Sequenced: tumor-infiltrating memory CD4+ T cells sorted from the breast tumor. The subset here: memory CD4+ T cells, CD4+CD45RO+CD25-. CDR3 protein: CASDSYGQPQHF. DNA for the CDR3: TGTGCCAGCGATAGCTATGGGCAGCCCCAGCATTTT.